These 32 T cell receptor beta chains came from one sample sequenced in a study of tumor and adjacent non-tumor tissue in lung cancer (dated by TCRdb to between 2017 and 2018). Bulk unsorted tissue served as the source for RNA extraction, and RNA quality was assessed using a NanoDrop ND-1000 and an Agilent 2100. To prepare the library, multiplex PCR was applied. Sequenced using an Illumina HiSeq 2500. Following protocols modified from ARM-PCR, the researchers constructed TCRbeta libraries through three rounds of nested PCR with primers (Table S4). The raw public data were reprocessed by TCRdb itself: fastp quality trimming at Q25, MiXCR clonotype calling, in-frame beta chains only. Entries are consolidated by CDR3 protein sequence, retaining the most common genes and DNA. Within this sample are 120,000 to 150,000 distinct CDR3 sequences, with around 65% of them counted one time only. About 20% of the sample rests with the top ten.

Input material: lung tumor tissue. The source of these receptors is a man aged 55 to 70 with small cell lung cancer.

This clonotype was detected only once. A read error may produce the germline difference seen at one junction end. The CDR3 region has the DNA TGCGCCAGCAGCCAAGATGGGACAGGGGGCGGCGAGAGCCAGTATTTC. Protein: CASSQDGTGGGESQYF. The chain is built from TRBV4-1 and TRBJ2-5, with TRBD1 matching over 12 bases. CDR3 length: 16 amino acids. Germline CDR1 and CDR2: MGHRA and YSYEKL.

Turning to this clonotype: Being one base from a much bigger clone, this may be a read error. The chain joins TRBV6-5 to TRBJ2-5; D is perhaps TRBD2 (7 bases). Germline V gene sequence: CDR1 MNHEY, CDR2 SVGAGI. The CDR3 sequence is 15 residues long. The CDR3 is CASSYRGGGRETRYF. The CDR3 DNA reads as TGTGCCAGCAGTTACCGGGGAGGGGGGCGAGAGACCCGGTACTTC.

This clonotype was seen only a few times. This sequence may be a read error, since a much larger clone differs from it by one base. The J gene is TRBJ2-4, the V gene TRBV11-2; TRBD1 might be the D (5 bases). This CDR3 spans 14 amino acids. Germline CDR1 and CDR2: SGHAT and FQNNGV. CDR3 protein: CACSPQGAKNIQYF. The CDR3 bases are TGTGCCTGCAGCCCCCAGGGTGCCAAAAACATTCAGTACTTC.

On this clonotype itself: An end of the junction differs from the germline gene, which may be a read error. The J gene is TRBJ2-2, the V gene TRBV12-3 or TRBV12-4; D is perhaps TRBD2 (6 bases). This CDR3 region has 15 residues. The CDR3 DNA reads as TGTGCCAGCACTTTAGTCCCTCGGGGGACCGGGGAGCTGTTTTTT. This translates into CASTLVPRGTGELFF.

This clonotype was recorded many times. J is TRBJ1-1 and V is TRBV20-1, with 8 positions matching TRBD1. The length of the CDR3 is 12 residues. Germline-derived CDR1 and CDR2 are DFQATT and SNEGSKA (reference sequence). J was trimmed by 8 bases and V by 6 bases; bases with no gene match: 8. Written as DNA, the CDR3 is TGCAGTGCGGCGACAGGGGCCCTAGAAGCTTTCTTT. Amino acid sequence: CSAATGALEAFF.

Comment on this clonotype: Because it lacks the conserved phenylalanine or tryptophan at the end, this CDR3 is likely a read error. The V and J genes are TRBV11-1 and TRBJ2-1; D is tentatively TRBD1 or TRBD2 (6 bases each). CDR3 length: 16 amino acids. From germline, CDR1 is SGHAT and CDR2 FQDESV (reference sequence). CDR3 sequence: CASSLLAGHSYNEQFL. DNA for the CDR3: TGTGCTAGCAGCTTGTTGGCGGGACACTCCTACAATGAGCAGTTCTTA.

The V call is TRBV28, the J call TRBJ2-7, with D uncertain. Germline CDR1 MDHEN, CDR2 SYDVKM. Deletions cut 5 bases from V and 4 bases from J, with 9 bases between. The CDR3 is made up of 12 amino acids. CDR3 residues: CASSGLLYEQYF. CDR3 DNA: TGTGCCAGCAGTGGCCTGCTATACGAGCAGTACTTC.

Of note for this clonotype: A much larger clone differs from this one at a single base, so this may be a read error. The chain is built from TRBV11-2 and TRBJ1-4; possibly TRBD1 for D (5 bases). The germline V and J ends were trimmed by 3 bases and 7 bases, with 12 bases remaining between them. The germline V gene has CDR1 SGHAT and CDR2 FQNNGV. This CDR3 region has 14 residues. The CDR3 DNA reads as TGTGCCAGCAGCTTTGGGGACGCGGGTGAAAAACTGTTTTTT. Translated: CASSFGDAGEKLFF.

The chain employs TRBV29-1 and TRBJ2-5; 10 bases match TRBD1. The CDR3 runs to 13 residues. V lost 7 bases, J lost 3 bases, and 5 bases stayed unmatched. Germline V gives CDR1 SQVTM, CDR2 ANQGSEA. The CDR3 DNA reads as TGCAGCGCCCGGGACAGGGGAAAAGAGACCCAGTACTTC. This encodes CSARDRGKETQYF.

This clonotype was counted many times. The rearrangement joins TRBV5-1 to TRBJ1-4; 7 nucleotides line up with TRBD1. V shed 0 bases and J 7 bases; nucleotides not matched to a gene: 3. The CDR3 is 14 amino acids. Germline CDR1 reads SGHRS; CDR2 reads YFSETQ. CDR3 coding DNA: TGCGCCAGCAGCTTGGAACAGGGGAGTGAAAAACTGTTTTTT. Its translation is CASSLEQGSEKLFF.

Comments on this clonotype: This may stem from a read error, because a much larger clone lies one nucleotide away. The rearrangement joins TRBV27 to TRBJ2-5, with no clear D. The CDR3 runs 14 residues. Trimming stripped 3 bases from V and 1 base from J, with 9 bases between. CDR1 and CDR2 from the germline V gene are MNHEY and SMNVEV (reference sequence). The CDR3 loop is CASSLEGCQETQYF. The CDR3 nucleotides are TGTGCCAGCAGTTTGGAAGGTTGCCAAGAGACCCAGTACTTC.

This clonotype occurred a few times. A read error may produce the germline difference seen at one junction end. The chain employs TRBV11-1 and TRBJ2-7; no clear D. The germline V gene encodes CDR1 SGHAT and CDR2 FQDESV (reference sequence). This CDR3 spans 14 amino acids. The CDR3 bases are TGTACCAGCAGCTTAGATAGGGATGCCTACGAGCAGTACTTC. This translates into CTSSLDRDAYEQYF.

Note on this clonotype: The CDR3 does not close with the conserved phenylalanine or tryptophan, likely indicating a read error. The V and J genes are TRBV20-1 and TRBJ2-5, with D unresolved. The length of the CDR3 is 12 residues. Germline V gene sequence: CDR1 DFQATT, CDR2 SNEGSKA (reference sequence). Trimming shortened V by 3 bases and J by 0 bases, and 5 bases separated the two germline ends. CDR3 region: CSARLNQETQYS. CDR3 coding DNA: TGCAGTGCTAGGCTGAACCAAGAGACCCAGTACTCC.

With respect to this clonotype: The junction and the germline gene differ at one end; a read error may be behind it. The genes are TRBV20-1 and TRBJ2-2; no clear D. The germline V gene has CDR1 DFQATT and CDR2 SNEGSKA (reference sequence). The CDR3 runs 13 residues. CDR3 nucleotides: TGCAGTGCTAGACACAGTAACATCGGGGAGCTGTTTTTT. Translation gives CSARHSNIGELFF.

The V and J genes are TRBV11-2 and TRBJ2-1, with TRBD2 identical over 11 bases. Looked up from germline, CDR1 is SGHAT and CDR2 is FQNNGV. The CDR3 spans 15 residues. CDR3 protein: CANLPIAGGMNEQFF. DNA for the CDR3: TGTGCTAACCTACCTATAGCGGGAGGGATGAATGAGCAGTTCTTC.

A note on this clonotype: This could be a read error, since a much larger clone is one nucleotide away. The chain couples TRBV6-5 to TRBJ2-2; the match to TRBD1 covers 7 bases. The CDR3 extends over 15 amino acids. Germline CDR1 MNHEY, CDR2 SVGAGI. The chain's CDR3 is CVSSYEGARTGELFF. In DNA, the CDR3 is TGTGTCAGCAGTTACGAGGGGGCGCGCACCGGGGAGCTGTTTTTT.

Points on this clonotype: A much more abundant neighbour one base away suggests this may be a read error. V and J are TRBV6-2 or TRBV6-3 and TRBJ1-5, with 9 bases that match TRBD1. The CDR3 loop spans 15 amino acids. Trimming removed 6 bases from V and 4 bases from J; junction bases left unmatched: 7. Germline assignment: CDR1 MNHEY and CDR2 SVGEGT. CDR3 DNA: TGTGCCAGCAGCCTGACAGGGGGGTGGAATCAGCCCCAGCATTTT. Translating gives CASSLTGGWNQPQHF.

This clonotype was observed at least ten times. The chain uses TRBV11-3 and TRBJ2-3; D is possibly TRBD2 (5 bases). Germline V CDR1 and CDR2: SGHNT, YENEEA. The CDR3 is 15 residues long. Trimming cost V 0 bases and J 7 bases, with 14 bases left between them. The CDR3 reads CASSLDGELGNTQYF. CDR3 in DNA: TGTGCCAGCAGCTTAGATGGGGAGCTCGGGAATACGCAGTATTTT.

The genes are TRBV29-1 and TRBJ1-3; D remains unclear. Trimming removed 8 bases from V and 1 base from J, with 18 bases in between. Germline-derived CDR1 and CDR2 are SQVTM and ANQGSEA. This CDR3 has 15 amino acids. This CDR3 is CSTLSRTGSGNTIYF. CDR3 coding DNA: TGCAGCACCTTATCCAGGACGGGTTCTGGAAACACCATATATTTT.

A note on this clonotype: This may be a read error, as it is one base from a much larger clone. The CDR3 is CSIRTDSNQSQHF. The CDR3 nucleotides are TGCAGTATACGGACGGATAGCAATCAGTCCCAGCATTTT. The chain employs TRBV20-1 and TRBJ1-5; D is undetermined. This CDR3 is 13 amino acids long. Germline lookup yields CDR1 DFQATT and CDR2 SNEGSKA (reference sequence).

This clonotype was seen only a few times. This chain uses TRBV29-1 with TRBJ1-2, with 8 bases aligning to TRBD1. The CDR3 contains 13 residues. CDR1 and CDR2 (germline): SQVTM, ANQGSEA. Trimming cost V 4 bases and J 2 bases; bases outside gene matches: 3. CDR3 loop: CSVVAGGNYGYTF. CDR3 nucleotide sequence: TGCAGCGTTGTGGCAGGGGGCAACTATGGCTACACCTTC.

As concerns this clonotype: A single base separates this from a much larger clone, so it may be a read error. The CDR3 sequence: CSARVGGAKNNEQFF. CDR3 nucleotide sequence: TGCAGTGCTAGGGTGGGAGGGGCAAAAAACAATGAGCAGTTCTTC. V gene TRBV20-1 combines with J gene TRBJ2-1; 7 nucleotides match TRBD2. The germline CDR1 and CDR2 sequences are DFQATT and SNEGSKA (reference sequence). Trimming removed 3 bases from V and 5 bases from J; junction bases left unmatched: 10. The CDR3 spans 15 residues.

The chain carries TRBV6-5 and TRBJ1-1, with D hard to call. CDR3 length: 14 residues. V was pared by 11 bases and J by 2 bases, with 18 bases between. Germline values: CDR1 MNHEY, CDR2 SVGAGI. The CDR3 spells CAGSYSWGNTEAFF. The CDR3 nucleotides are TGTGCCGGAAGTTACTCGTGGGGAAACACTGAAGCTTTCTTT.

A word on this clonotype: One end of the junction varies from germline; a read error may be responsible. The chain combines TRBV6-1 with TRBJ2-5; D is uncertain. This CDR3 has 12 amino acids. From germline, CDR1 is MNHNS and CDR2 SASEGT. The CDR3 loop is CASNEARETRYF. DNA of the CDR3: TGTGCCAGCAATGAAGCCCGAGAGACCCGGTACTTC.

Comments on this clonotype: This CDR3 fails to terminate in the conserved phenylalanine or tryptophan, so it likely reflects a read error. The rearrangement uses TRBV20-1 and TRBJ2-1; 12 bases align to TRBD2. The CDR3 is 18 amino acids. The ends lost 1 base at V and 7 bases at J; junction bases unmatched: 14. CDR1 DFQATT and CDR2 SNEGSKA come from the germline V gene (reference sequence). The CDR3 sequence: CSARVVTTSGRPTNEQFM. The CDR3 DNA follows: TGCAGTGCTAGAGTCGTCACCACTAGCGGGAGGCCGACGAATGAGCAGTTCATG.

This clonotype was detected only a few times. This sequence joins TRBV18 and TRBJ1-5; possible D gene TRBD1, 6 bases. Trimming took 3 bases from V and 6 from J, leaving 18 bases between them. Germline CDR1 reads KGHSH; CDR2 reads LQKENI. The CDR3 consists of 16 residues. CDR3 in DNA: TGTGCCAGCTCACCGGCCGGTTCAGGGGTTTTTCAGCCCCAGCATTTT. It specifies CASSPAGSGVFQPQHF.

A remark on this clonotype: A junction end diverges from the germline sequence, so it may reflect a read error. The rearrangement uses TRBV12-3 or TRBV12-4 and TRBJ2-1; TRBD2 matches 8 bases. The CDR3 contains 13 residues. The CDR3 DNA is TGTGCCAGCGGCCCTAGCGGGTACAAAGAGCAGTTCTTC. The encoded protein is CASGPSGYKEQFF.

This clonotype occurred once. This clone may be a read error of a much larger clone one base away. This chain connects TRBV4-1 to TRBJ1-2; weak D call: TRBD1 (5 bases). The CDR3 covers 15 residues. Germline V gives CDR1 MGHRA, CDR2 YSYEKL. The CDR3 coding sequence is TGCGCCAGCAGCCAAGGCCTCGGGACTAACTATGGCTACATCTTC. This translates into CASSQGLGTNYGYIF.

On this clonotype: A much more abundant neighbour one base away suggests this may be a read error. This sequence joins TRBV20-1 and TRBJ1-1; D gene unclear. Trimming pared 6 bases from V and 4 bases from J, leaving 6 bases between. The CDR3 has 10 residues. From germline, CDR1 is DFQATT and CDR2 SNEGSKA (reference sequence). DNA for the CDR3: TGCAGTGCGCTGTGCACTGAAGCTTTCTTT. It yields the protein CSALCTEAFF.

The V call is TRBV10-2, the J call TRBJ2-5, with 8 bases that match TRBD2. The CDR3 is 15 residues long. Germline CDR1 is WSHSY and CDR2 is SAAADI. The ends lost 10 bases at V and 2 bases at J; junction bases unmatched: 12. Written as DNA, the CDR3 is TGCGCCACCAAAGCCTCCGGGGGGGGGCAAGAGACCCAGTACTTC. Encoded protein: CATKASGGGQETQYF.

In regard to this clonotype: The junction and the germline gene differ at one end; a read error may be behind it. V gene TRBV29-1 combines with J gene TRBJ1-1, with TRBD1 matching over 8 bases. This CDR3 region has 13 residues. The germline gives CDR1 SQVTM, CDR2 ANQGSEA. Here the CDR3 reads CRALTGVNSEAFF. The CDR3, as DNA: TGCAGAGCCCTGACAGGGGTGAACAGTGAAGCTTTCTTT.

This clonotype was found once. This sequence joins TRBV20-1 and TRBJ2-3, with 10 bases that match TRBD1. The V segment lost 7 bases and the J segment 6 bases; nucleotides outside the gene matches: 10. The V gene's germline CDR1 is DFQATT and CDR2 SNEGSKA (reference sequence). This CDR3 is 14 amino acids long. The CDR3 coding sequence is TGCAGTGACACACCGGGACAGGGGCATGATACGCAGTATTTT. Its translation is CSDTPGQGHDTQYF.